This T cell receptor (beta chain) was captured by sequencing in a study of blood T cell repertoires in COVID-19. Whole-study context: The analysed material was cDNA or gDNA that came from T cells, B-cell-depleted T cells, or PBMCs.

Libraries were prepared by immunoSEQ multiplex PCR; TCRdb keeps only in-frame clonotypes and omits some of them. This table has about 390,000 clones, 80% to 90% appearing once. Participants spanned ages about 18 to 100 years and resided in about two dozen US areas. Sequenced sample: PBMCs or T cells enriched from blood (not recorded which). This receptor was obtained from a woman aged 45 to 65 who had recovered from COVID-19.

DNA for the CDR3: TGTGCCAGTAGTGCCCCTCGATCGACAGGGCCGATTGGGAATGAGCAGTTCTTC. It encodes CASSAPRSTGPIGNEQFF. The chain recombines TRBV19 with TRBJ2-1, with 7 bases aligning to TRBD1. Trimming removed 5 bases from V and 7 bases from J; junction bases left unmatched: 20. Germline CDR1 LNHDA, CDR2 SQIVND (reference sequence). The CDR3 totals 18 residues.